A selection of T cell receptor beta chains follows, all from one sample in a study of blood T cell repertoires in COVID-19. Data came from immunoSEQ multiplex PCR; TCRdb stores just in-frame clones and leaves some out. Among just over 85,000 clones listed, 80% to 90% were seen once. Source material: peripheral blood. These receptors came from a man in his fifties with acute or convalescent COVID-19. Each CDR3 is given with its conserved first and last residue. Fields, in order: clone size, CDR3 length, V gene, J gene, CDR3 protein. Size is omitted from some rows. Given values are once, few, many or a class for expanded clones.

size: -
length: 12
V: TRBV6-5
J: TRBJ2-3
CDR3: CASRRAGETQYF

size: -
length: 15
V: TRBV6-5
J: TRBJ2-1
CDR3: CASSKSGGLGNEQFF

size: -
length: 13
V: TRBV5-4
J: TRBJ1-2
CDR3: CASSYNRAYGYTF

size: -
length: 16
V: TRBV11-2
J: TRBJ1-4
CDR3: CASSLSGGIANEKLFF

size: few
length: 14
V: TRBV10-1
J: TRBJ1-1
CDR3: CASSEESLNTEAFF

size: -
length: 13
V: TRBV12-3/TRBV12-4
J: TRBJ1-5
CDR3: CASSSRGELPQHF

size: -
length: 14
V: TRBV28
J: TRBJ1-5
CDR3: CASIEQGAGQPQHF

size: -
length: 14
V: TRBV3-1/TRBV3-2
J: TRBJ1-2
CDR3: CASRSEGGNYGYTF

size: once
length: 16
V: TRBV7-9
J: TRBJ1-3
CDR3: CASSPQGTIPGNTIYF

size: -
length: 16
V: TRBV5-1
J: TRBJ2-1
CDR3: CASSAQATGIMNEQFF

size: few
length: 16
V: TRBV4-1
J: TRBJ2-1
CDR3: CASSKEGLAGSIEQFF

size: -
length: 15
V: TRBV9
J: TRBJ2-5
CDR3: CASSVSTSPGETQYF

size: -
length: 15
V: TRBV4-1
J: TRBJ1-1
CDR3: CASSQVGSLNTEAFF

size: -
length: 16
V: TRBV27
J: TRBJ2-3
CDR3: CASSSGLSRGTDTQYF

size: -
length: 13
V: TRBV5-1
J: TRBJ1-1
CDR3: CASRDTGNTEAFF

size: few
length: 17
V: TRBV4-2
J: TRBJ1-1
CDR3: CASSQGPAGDGNTEAFF

size: -
length: 15
V: TRBV19
J: TRBJ1-5
CDR3: CASSQTGGLGQPQHF

size: -
length: 15
V: TRBV27
J: TRBJ2-3
CDR3: CASSWAGELTDTQYF

size: -
length: 14
V: TRBV5-1
J: TRBJ2-3
CDR3: CASSLTPVGETQYF

size: -
length: 15
V: TRBV18
J: TRBJ1-4
CDR3: CASSPVAGKHEKLFF

size: -
length: 17
V: TRBV7-2
J: TRBJ2-3
CDR3: CASSLAGSGGRADTQYF

size: once
length: 11
V: TRBV20-1
J: TRBJ2-3
CDR3: CSANRGGSQYF

size: -
length: 15
V: TRBV5-4
J: TRBJ2-7
CDR3: CASSLAGTGVYEQYF

size: -
length: 13
V: TRBV24-1
J: TRBJ1-5
CDR3: CATSLYSNQPQHF

size: once
length: 18
V: TRBV5-1
J: TRBJ1-6
CDR3: CASSLAPRESTYNSPLHF

size: -
length: 14
V: TRBV6-6
J: TRBJ2-3
CDR3: CASRDSQSTDTQYF

size: -
length: 14
V: TRBV10-3
J: TRBJ2-3
CDR3: CAISSGGGTDTQYF

size: -
length: 13
V: TRBV6-1
J: TRBJ1-4
CDR3: CASREAGAEKLFF

size: -
length: 17
V: TRBV5-1
J: TRBJ2-3
CDR3: CASSTGLAVGYTDTQYF

size: -
length: 18
V: TRBV3-1/TRBV3-2
J: TRBJ2-7
CDR3: CASSQGLAGVLSSYEQYF

size: -
length: 16
V: TRBV5-1
J: TRBJ1-5
CDR3: CASSPTGTGPNQPQHF

size: -
length: 13
V: TRBV28
J: TRBJ1-2
CDR3: CATPDRGVSGYTF

size: -
length: 14
V: TRBV30
J: TRBJ1-4
CDR3: CAWSVHATNEKLFF

size: -
length: 14
V: TRBV12-1
J: TRBJ1-3
CDR3: CASGGRYSGNTIYF

size: -
length: 16
V: TRBV5-4
J: TRBJ2-5
CDR3: CASSLSRLLNQETQYF

size: -
length: 15
V: TRBV6-6
J: TRBJ1-1
CDR3: CASSPGTAMNTEAFF

size: -
length: 14
V: TRBV7-2
J: TRBJ2-5
CDR3: CASSLGGAGVTQYF

size: -
length: 14
V: TRBV7-8
J: TRBJ2-7
CDR3: CASSLAARGYEQYF

size: -
length: 16
V: TRBV3-1/TRBV3-2
J: TRBJ2-5
CDR3: CASSQAFQRAQETQYF

size: -
length: 12
V: TRBV7-9
J: TRBJ1-2
CDR3: CASSLVRGRYTF

size: -
length: 14
V: TRBV19
J: TRBJ1-2
CDR3: CASRGTGTSYGYTF

size: -
length: 16
V: TRBV11-2
J: TRBJ2-2
CDR3: CASRAPAGLNTGELFF

size: -
length: 16
V: TRBV7-8
J: TRBJ2-7
CDR3: CASSLVASPLAYEQYF

size: once
length: 15
V: TRBV30
J: TRBJ2-2
CDR3: CAWRPPGLASGELFF

size: few
length: 13
V: TRBV12-3/TRBV12-4
J: TRBJ1-1
CDR3: CASSLWGQTEAFF

size: -
length: 13
V: TRBV24-1
J: TRBJ2-2
CDR3: CATTRGSTGELFF

size: -
length: 15
V: TRBV19
J: TRBJ1-3
CDR3: CASSEQGLSGNTIYF